One and the same sample provided the 21 T cell receptor beta chains below, sequenced in a study of control samples from healthy donors and cancer patients. Clones were read by immunoSEQ multiplex PCR, and TCRdb kept only the in-frame ones, dropping some. There are approximately 110,000 clones in the sample; 83% occur only once, and about 13% lies in the top ten. The sequenced sample was blood. The receptor source for this set is a woman aged 50 to 60 in good health.

This chain connects TRBV10-2 to TRBJ1-5; D unclear. V lost 3 bases and J lost 6, with 6 bases in between. Germline-derived CDR1 and CDR2 are WSHSY and SAAADI. The CDR3 is made up of 12 amino acids. DNA of the CDR3: TGCGCCAGCAGTGAACTGAGTCAGCCCCAGCATTTT. Protein: CASSELSQPQHF.

This rearrangement joins TRBV5-5 to TRBJ2-3; D tentatively reads TRBD1 or TRBD2 (5 bases each). The CDR3 is made up of 16 amino acids. Deletions cut 1 base from V and 2 bases from J, with 14 bases between. CDR1 and CDR2 from the germline V gene are SGHKS and YYEKEE (reference sequence). The CDR3 loop reads CASSLQGRTHTDTQYF. The CDR3 nucleotides are TGTGCCAGCAGCTTGCAGGGACGCACGCACACAGATACGCAGTATTTT.

The V and J genes are TRBV11-3 and TRBJ2-3, with TRBD1 matching 7 bases. Germline V CDR1 and CDR2: SGHNT, YENEEA. This CDR3 region has 15 residues. Germline trimming cut 1 base from V and 6 bases from J; bases unmatched to any gene: 7. Written as DNA, the CDR3 is TGTGCCAGCAGCTTAGGAACAACAGGGGAGGATACGCAGTATTTT. Translated, it gives CASSLGTTGEDTQYF.

The chain carries TRBV18 and TRBJ1-1, with TRBD1 matching over 10 bases. Germline V gene data show CDR1 as KGHSH and CDR2 as LQKENI. The CDR3 runs to 14 residues. The ends lost 6 bases at V and 4 bases at J; junction bases unmatched: 5. The CDR3 sequence is CASSSGTGVTEAFF. CDR3 sequence (DNA): TGTGCCAGCTCTTCCGGGACAGGGGTCACTGAAGCTTTCTTT. Using reference TRBV18 and TRBJ1-1 for the parts outside the CDR3, the full variable domain is NAGVMQNPRHLVRRRGQEARLRCSPMKGHSHVYWYRQLPEEGLKFMVYLQKENIIDESGMPKERFSAEFPKEGPSILRIQQVVRGDSAAYFCASSSGTGVTEAFFGQGTRLTVV.

J is TRBJ1-2 and V is TRBV3-1 (or the pseudogene TRBV3-2); no firm D call. The CDR3 consists of 13 residues. The germline V gene has CDR1 LGHDT and CDR2 YNNKEL (reference sequence). Trimming stripped 4 bases from V and 3 bases from J, with 9 bases between. This CDR3 is CASSPDGYYGYTF. The DNA of the CDR3 is TGTGCCAGCAGCCCGGACGGCTACTATGGCTACACCTTC.

This chain connects TRBV7-2 to TRBJ1-1; tentatively, D is TRBD1 (5 bases). The CDR3 covers 19 residues. Germline values: CDR1 SGHTA, CDR2 FQGNSA. With 1 base removed from V and 1 base from J, the gap between germline ends came to 22 bases. The CDR3 DNA follows: TGTGCCAGCAGCTTAGAATACCCGGGGGTCATAGCGAGGAACACTGAAGCTTTCTTT. Amino acids: CASSLEYPGVIARNTEAFF.

This clone was recorded once. This sequence joins TRBV29-1 and TRBJ1-6; a weak D match, TRBD1 (5 bases). Germline lookup yields CDR1 SQVTM and CDR2 ANQGSEA. This CDR3 comprises 15 residues. Between the trimmed V and J ends, which lost 3 bases and 10 bases, there was a span of 19 bases. CDR3 DNA sequence: TGCAGCGTTGAGCCTATGGGGGACGGCTGGTCACCCCTCCACTTT. Protein sequence: CSVEPMGDGWSPLHF.

This clone was recorded a few times. The chain has TRBV19 and TRBJ1-6; D gene ambiguous. The V end lost 3 bases, the J end lost 9 bases, and 12 bases lay between the germline ends. The CDR3 spans 14 residues. Per germline, CDR1 LNHDA and CDR2 SQIVND (reference sequence). The CDR3 DNA is TGTGCCAGTAGTATCGAGTCTTCTAGTTCACCCCTCCACTTT. Translation gives CASSIESSSSPLHF.

V gene TRBV28 combines with J gene TRBJ2-7; 10 bases line up with TRBD1. Germline V gene lookup returns CDR1 MDHEN and CDR2 SYDVKM. This CDR3 has 15 residues. J gave up 2 bases and V 6 bases, and 7 bases lay outside the gene matches. The DNA of the CDR3 is TGTGCCAGCAGAAGTCCCGGGACAGGGGCCTACGAGCAGTACTTC. Its protein is CASRSPGTGAYEQYF.

The chain recombines TRBV19 with TRBJ2-3, with TRBD1 matching over 8 bases. Trimming removed 9 bases from V and 4 bases from J; junction bases left unmatched: 9. The CDR3 runs to 14 residues. CDR1 and CDR2 (germline): LNHDA, SQIVND (reference sequence). The CDR3 DNA reads as TGTGCCAGCTCCAGGACAGGGAACGCAGATACGCAGTATTTT. It yields the protein CASSRTGNADTQYF.

CDR3 in amino acids: CATIEIYEQYF. CDR3 nucleotides: TGTGCCACCATCGAGATCTACGAGCAGTACTTC. V and J are TRBV6-5 and TRBJ2-7, with unresolved D. This CDR3 has 11 amino acids. V lost 10 bases, J lost 3 bases, and 10 bases lay in between. Germline V gene sequence: CDR1 MNHEY, CDR2 SVGAGI.

J is TRBJ1-1 and V is TRBV6-2 or TRBV6-3; perhaps TRBD1 as D (5 bases). CDR1 MNHEY and CDR2 SVGEGT come from the germline V gene. The CDR3 contains 16 residues. Trimming shortened V by 2 bases and J by 0 bases, and 13 bases separated the two germline ends. In DNA, the CDR3 is TGTGCCAGCAGTTACGTACAGGAGGAAATGAACACTGAAGCTTTCTTT. Amino acid sequence: CASSYVQEEMNTEAFF.

This chain connects TRBV18 to TRBJ1-1, with D unclear. The CDR3 runs to 12 residues. CDR1 is KGHSH and CDR2 is LQKENI in the germline V gene. V was shortened by 5 bases and J by 2 bases, with 6 bases between the two germline ends. This chain's CDR3 is CASSYPNTEAFF. The CDR3 DNA reads TGTGCCAGCTCATATCCAAACACTGAAGCTTTCTTT.

The chain joins TRBV30 to TRBJ1-6; D is perhaps TRBD1 (5 bases). This CDR3 spans 13 amino acids. V was pared by 8 bases and J by 6 bases, with 14 bases between. CDR1 is GTSNPN and CDR2 is SVGIG in the germline V gene (reference sequence). The CDR3 protein is CARDGRGNSPLHF. Here the CDR3 DNA reads TGTGCCCGGGACGGGCGCGGTAATTCACCCCTCCACTTT.

The J gene is TRBJ2-1, the V gene TRBV11-2; 9 positions match TRBD2. The V gene's germline CDR1 is SGHAT and CDR2 FQNNGV. The CDR3 is 15 residues long. V lost 1 base and J lost 15; bases outside the gene matches: 13. This CDR3 reads CASSLGATGPGLAFF. The CDR3, as DNA: TGTGCCAGCAGCTTAGGTGCGACTGGCCCGGGACTAGCGTTCTTC.

The V call is TRBV27, the J call TRBJ2-3; TRBD2 aligns across 11 bases. This CDR3 has 14 residues. J was trimmed by 4 bases and V by 3 bases; bases with no gene match: 0. CDR1 and CDR2 from the germline V gene are MNHEY and SMNVEV (reference sequence). CDR3 in amino acids: CASSFSGRADTQYF. As DNA, the CDR3 is TGTGCCAGCAGTTTTAGCGGGAGGGCAGATACGCAGTATTTT.

The chain carries TRBV7-8 and TRBJ1-3, with TRBD1 matching over 10 bases. J lost 4 bases, V lost 3 bases, and 9 bases had no gene match. CDR1 and CDR2 from the germline V gene are SGHVS and FQNEAQ. This CDR3 is built from 17 residues. The CDR3 DNA is TGTGCCAGCAGCTTCAGCGGACAGGGGGTAGTAGGAAACACCATATATTTT. Translating it yields CASSFSGQGVVGNTIYF.

V and J are TRBV5-6 and TRBJ1-2; D not resolved. The V gene lost 3 bases and the J gene lost 4 bases, with 10 bases spanning the gap. CDR3 length equals 13 residues. Per the germline V gene, CDR1 is SGHDT and CDR2 is YYEEEE. The CDR3 loop is CASSSGLGYGYTF. Here the CDR3 DNA reads TGTGCCAGCAGCTCCGGCCTGGGCTATGGCTACACCTTC.

The chain links TRBV29-1 to TRBJ1-1, with TRBD1 as a possible D gene (5 bases). This CDR3 comprises 11 residues. Trimming removed 4 bases at V and 8 bases at J, with 11 bases between. The V gene's germline CDR1 is SQVTM and CDR2 ANQGSEA. For the CDR3, the DNA is TGCAGCGTTGGAGGGGCGATCGAAGCTTTCTTT. This codes for CSVGGAIEAFF.

This clone was counted between two and nine times. The chain has TRBV4-3 and TRBJ1-2; D is perhaps TRBD1 (6 bases). CDR1 and CDR2 from the germline V gene are LGHNA and YSLEER. This CDR3 has 13 amino acids. Trimming pared 3 bases from V and 8 bases from J, leaving 13 bases between. The CDR3 is CASSQSGVRGYTF. The CDR3 DNA is TGCGCCAGCAGCCAGTCAGGGGTGAGGGGCTACACCTTC.

This clone was observed once. The chain couples TRBV4-1 to TRBJ2-7; 7 bases line up with TRBD2. The CDR3 contains 14 residues. Trimming at V came to 1 base and at J to 3 bases, leaving 3 bases not matched to a gene. The germline CDR1 and CDR2 sequences are MGHRA and YSYEKL. CDR3 in amino acids: CASSQVTSDYEQYF. Here the CDR3 DNA reads TGCGCCAGCAGCCAAGTTACTAGCGACTACGAGCAGTACTTC.